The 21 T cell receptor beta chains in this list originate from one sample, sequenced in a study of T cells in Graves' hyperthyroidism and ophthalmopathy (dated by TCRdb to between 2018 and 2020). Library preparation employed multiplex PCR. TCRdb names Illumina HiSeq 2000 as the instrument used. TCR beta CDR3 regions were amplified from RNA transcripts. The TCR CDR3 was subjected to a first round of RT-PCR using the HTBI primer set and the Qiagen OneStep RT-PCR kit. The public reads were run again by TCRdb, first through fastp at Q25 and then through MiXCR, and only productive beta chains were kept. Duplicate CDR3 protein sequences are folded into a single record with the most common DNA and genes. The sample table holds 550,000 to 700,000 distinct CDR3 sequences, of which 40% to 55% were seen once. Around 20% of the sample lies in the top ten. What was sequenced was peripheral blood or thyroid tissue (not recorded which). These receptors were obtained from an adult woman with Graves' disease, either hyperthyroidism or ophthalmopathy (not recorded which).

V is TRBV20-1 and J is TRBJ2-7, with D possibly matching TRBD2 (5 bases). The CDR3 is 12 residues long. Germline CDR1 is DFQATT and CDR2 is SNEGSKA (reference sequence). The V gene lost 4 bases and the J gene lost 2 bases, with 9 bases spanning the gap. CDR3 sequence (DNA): TGCAGTGCTACAGCGGACCCCTACGAGCAGTACTTC. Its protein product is CSATADPYEQYF.

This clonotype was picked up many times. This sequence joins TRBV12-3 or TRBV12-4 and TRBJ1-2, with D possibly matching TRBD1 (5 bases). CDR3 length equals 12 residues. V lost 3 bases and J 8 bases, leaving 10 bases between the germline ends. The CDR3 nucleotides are TGTGCCAGCAGTTTCGGGGGTAGGGGCTACACCTTC. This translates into CASSFGGRGYTF.

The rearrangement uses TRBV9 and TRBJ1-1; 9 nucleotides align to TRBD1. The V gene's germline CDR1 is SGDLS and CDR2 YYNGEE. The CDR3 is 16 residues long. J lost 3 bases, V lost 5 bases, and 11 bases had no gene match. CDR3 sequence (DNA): TGTGCCAGCAGTTGGCAAGAGGGACAGGGAGACACTGAAGCTTTCTTT. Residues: CASSWQEGQGDTEAFF.

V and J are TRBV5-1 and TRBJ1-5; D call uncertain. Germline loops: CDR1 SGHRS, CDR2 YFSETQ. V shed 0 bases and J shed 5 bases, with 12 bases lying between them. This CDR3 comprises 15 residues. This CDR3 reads CASSLAGQAHQPQHF. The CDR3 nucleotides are TGCGCCAGCAGCTTGGCCGGGCAGGCCCATCAGCCCCAGCATTTT.

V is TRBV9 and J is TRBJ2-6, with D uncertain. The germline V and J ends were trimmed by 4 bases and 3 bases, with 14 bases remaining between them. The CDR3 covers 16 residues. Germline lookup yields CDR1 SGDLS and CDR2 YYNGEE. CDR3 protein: CASSPRTAGGANVLTF. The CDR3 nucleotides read TGTGCCAGCAGCCCTCGGACGGCCGGTGGGGCCAACGTCCTGACTTTC.

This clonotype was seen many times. The CDR3 loop reads CSVADEETQYF. The CDR3 DNA reads TGCAGCGTTGCGGACGAAGAGACCCAGTACTTC. The chain combines TRBV29-1 with TRBJ2-5, with D unclear. The CDR3 extends over 11 amino acids. Germline V gene data show CDR1 as SQVTM and CDR2 as ANQGSEA. Trimming removed 4 bases from V and 3 bases from J, with 6 bases in between. Using reference TRBV29-1 and TRBJ2-5 for the parts outside the CDR3, the full variable domain is SAVISQKPSRDICQRGTSLTIQCQVDSQVTMMFWYRQQPGQSLTLIATANQGSEATYESGFVIDKFPISRPNLTFSTLTVSNMSPEDSSIYLCSVADEETQYFGPGTRLLVL.

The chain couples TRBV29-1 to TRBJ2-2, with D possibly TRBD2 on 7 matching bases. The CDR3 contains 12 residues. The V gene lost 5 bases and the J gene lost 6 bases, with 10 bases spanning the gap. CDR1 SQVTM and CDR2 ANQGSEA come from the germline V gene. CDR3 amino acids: CSVPGGAGELFF. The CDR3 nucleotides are TGCAGCGTTCCGGGGGGCGCCGGGGAGCTGTTTTTT.

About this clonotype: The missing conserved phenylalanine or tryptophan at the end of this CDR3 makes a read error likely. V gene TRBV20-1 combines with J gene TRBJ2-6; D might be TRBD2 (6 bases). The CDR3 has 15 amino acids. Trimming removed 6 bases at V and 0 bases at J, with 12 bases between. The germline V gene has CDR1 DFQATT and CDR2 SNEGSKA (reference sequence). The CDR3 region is CSALGGYSGANVLTP. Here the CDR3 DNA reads TGCAGTGCCCTGGGGGGTTACTCTGGGGCCAACGTCCTGACTCCA.

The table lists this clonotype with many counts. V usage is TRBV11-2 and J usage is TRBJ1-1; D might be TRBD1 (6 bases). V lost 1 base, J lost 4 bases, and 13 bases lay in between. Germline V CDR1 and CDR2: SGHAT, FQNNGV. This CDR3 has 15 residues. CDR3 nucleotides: TGTGCCAGCAGCTTAGGGGGACACCCAACCACTGAAGCTTTCTTT. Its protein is CASSLGGHPTTEAFF.

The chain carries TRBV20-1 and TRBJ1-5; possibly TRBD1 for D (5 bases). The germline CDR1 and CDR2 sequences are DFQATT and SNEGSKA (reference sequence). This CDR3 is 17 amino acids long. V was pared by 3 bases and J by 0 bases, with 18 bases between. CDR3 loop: CSARIQRGAGSNQPQHF. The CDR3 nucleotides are TGCAGTGCTAGGATTCAGAGGGGAGCAGGTAGCAATCAGCCCCAGCATTTT.

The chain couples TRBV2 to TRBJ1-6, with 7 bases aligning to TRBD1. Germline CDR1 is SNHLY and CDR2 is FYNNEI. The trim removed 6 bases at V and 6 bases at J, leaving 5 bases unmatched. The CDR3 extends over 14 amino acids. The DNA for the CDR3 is TGTGCCAGCAGCCAACCAGGGGGTAATTCACCCCTCCACTTT. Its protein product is CASSQPGGNSPLHF.

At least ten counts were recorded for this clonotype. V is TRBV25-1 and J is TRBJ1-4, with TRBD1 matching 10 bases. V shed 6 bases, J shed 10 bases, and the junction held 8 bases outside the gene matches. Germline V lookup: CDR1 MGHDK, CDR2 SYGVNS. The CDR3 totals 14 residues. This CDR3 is CASRRDRGSGKLFF. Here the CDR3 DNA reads TGTGCCAGCAGGAGGGACAGGGGTTCAGGAAAACTGTTTTTT. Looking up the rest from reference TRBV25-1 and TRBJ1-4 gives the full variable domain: EADIYQTPRYLVIGTGKKITLECSQTMGHDKMYWYQQDPGMELHLIHYSYGVNSTEKGDLSSESTVSRIRTEHFPLTLESARPSHTSQYLCASRRDRGSGKLFFGSGTQLSVL.

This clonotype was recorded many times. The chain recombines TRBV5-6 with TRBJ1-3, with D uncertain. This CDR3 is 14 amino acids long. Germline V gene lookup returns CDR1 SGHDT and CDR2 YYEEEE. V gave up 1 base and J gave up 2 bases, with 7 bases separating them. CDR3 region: CASSLSGAGNTIYF. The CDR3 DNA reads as TGTGCCAGCAGCTTGTCCGGGGCTGGAAACACCATATATTTT.

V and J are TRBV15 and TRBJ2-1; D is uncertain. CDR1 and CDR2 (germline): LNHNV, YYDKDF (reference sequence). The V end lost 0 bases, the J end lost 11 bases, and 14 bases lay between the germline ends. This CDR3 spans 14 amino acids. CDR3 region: CATSRDPPAPKQFF. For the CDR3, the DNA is TGTGCCACCAGCAGAGATCCCCCGGCTCCTAAGCAGTTCTTC.

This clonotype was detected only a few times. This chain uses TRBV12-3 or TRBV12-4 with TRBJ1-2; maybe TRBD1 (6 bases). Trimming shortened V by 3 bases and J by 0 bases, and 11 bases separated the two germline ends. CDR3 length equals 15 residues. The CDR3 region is CASSLSGGTNYGYTF. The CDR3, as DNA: TGTGCCAGCAGTTTGTCGGGGGGCACTAACTATGGCTACACCTTC.

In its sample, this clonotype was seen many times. The DNA for the CDR3 is TGTGCCAGCAGCTTAATCGAGACCCAGTACTTC. Its protein is CASSLIETQYF. The rearrangement uses TRBV11-2 and TRBJ2-5, with no clear D. The germline V gene encodes CDR1 SGHAT and CDR2 FQNNGV. This CDR3 is 11 amino acids long. Trimming removed 2 bases at V and 5 bases at J, with 3 bases between.

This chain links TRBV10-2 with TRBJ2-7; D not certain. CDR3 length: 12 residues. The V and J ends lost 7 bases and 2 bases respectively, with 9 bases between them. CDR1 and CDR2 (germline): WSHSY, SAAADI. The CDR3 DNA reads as TGCGCCAGCAAGGGTAGCACCTACGAGCAGTACTTC. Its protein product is CASKGSTYEQYF.

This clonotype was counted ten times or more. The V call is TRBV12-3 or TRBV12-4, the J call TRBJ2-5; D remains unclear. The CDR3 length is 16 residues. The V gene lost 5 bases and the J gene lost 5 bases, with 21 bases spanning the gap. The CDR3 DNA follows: TGTGCCAGCAGTCCCCGGGCCCTGAGGATGAGGGAGACCCAGTACTTC. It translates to CASSPRALRMRETQYF.

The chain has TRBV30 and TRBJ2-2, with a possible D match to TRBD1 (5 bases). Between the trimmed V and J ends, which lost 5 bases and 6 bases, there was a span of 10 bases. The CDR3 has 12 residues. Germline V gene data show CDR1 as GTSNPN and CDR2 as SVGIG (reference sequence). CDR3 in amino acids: CAWETAPGELFF. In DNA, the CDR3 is TGTGCCTGGGAGACAGCCCCCGGGGAGCTGTTTTTT.

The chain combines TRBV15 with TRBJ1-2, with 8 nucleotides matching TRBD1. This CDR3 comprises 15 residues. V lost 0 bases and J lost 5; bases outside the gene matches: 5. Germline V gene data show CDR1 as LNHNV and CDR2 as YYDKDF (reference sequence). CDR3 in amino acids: CATSRDMNRGYGYTF. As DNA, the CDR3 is TGTGCCACCAGCAGAGATATGAACAGGGGGTATGGCTACACCTTC. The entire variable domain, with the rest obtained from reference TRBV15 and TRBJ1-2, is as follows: DAMVIQNPRYQVTQFGKPVTLSCSQTLNHNVMYWYQQKSSQAPKLLFHYYDKDFNNEADTPDNFQSRRPNTSFCFLDIRSPGLGDTAMYLCATSRDMNRGYGYTFGSGTRLTVV.

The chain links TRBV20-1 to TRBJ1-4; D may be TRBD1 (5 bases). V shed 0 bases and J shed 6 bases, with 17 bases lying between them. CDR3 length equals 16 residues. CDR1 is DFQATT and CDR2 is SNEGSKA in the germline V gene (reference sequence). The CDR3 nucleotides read TGCAGTGCTAGAGATCTAAGGGACGGAGTTTATGAAAAACTGTTTTTT. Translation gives CSARDLRDGVYEKLFF.